This T cell receptor beta chain was documented in a study of blood T cell repertoires in COVID-19. Looked up from germline, CDR1 is KGHSH and CDR2 is LQKENI. CDR3 size: 15 residues. J was trimmed by 5 bases and V by 4 bases; bases with no gene match: 9. Repertoires were generated with immunoSEQ multiplex PCR, while TCRdb's copy carries only in-frame clones and drops some. The sample yields around 130,000 clones, approximately 84% seen once. V is TRBV18 and J is TRBJ1-1; 8 nucleotides line up with TRBD1. The source of this sequence is a human donor in a cohort sampled during active COVID-19. Sequencing used peripheral blood. The CDR3 DNA follows: TGTGCCAGCTCACAAGACAGGGGAGGTGTTACTGAAGCTTTCTTT. Its translation is CASSQDRGGVTEAFF. Complete variable domain (other parts from reference TRBV18 and TRBJ1-1): NAGVMQNPRHLVRRRGQEARLRCSPMKGHSHVYWYRQLPEEGLKFMVYLQKENIIDESGMPKERFSAEFPKEGPSILRIQQVVRGDSAAYFCASSQDRGGVTEAFFGQGTRLTVV.